This is a list of T cell receptor beta chains from one sample in a study of blood T cell repertoires in COVID-19. The assay was immunoSEQ multiplex PCR, and TCRdb's table has in-frame clones only and misses some. The sample lists 200,000 to 300,000 clones, around 90% occurring once. Input material: PBMCs or T cells enriched from blood (not recorded which). All receptors come from a woman aged 25 to 39 with acute COVID-19. The CDR3 runs from the conserved cysteine through the conserved F or W. Each record gives: clone size, CDR3 length, V gene, CDR3 protein. Not all rows give a size; the values are once, few, many and, for expanded clones, a class.

size: few
length: 15
V: TRBV3-1/TRBV3-2
CDR3: CASSLPGGSTDTQYF

size: -
length: 15
V: TRBV5-1
CDR3: CASSSLAGGLETQYF

size: -
length: 14
V: TRBV7-2
CDR3: CASRGEGTNEKLFF

size: once
length: 16
V: TRBV5-1
CDR3: CASSPEGQSLNQPQHF

size: -
length: 15
V: TRBV30
CDR3: CAWSLHRGRTDTQYF

size: -
length: 15
V: TRBV11-2
CDR3: CASSTDREHGNTIYF

size: -
length: 15
V: TRBV7-9
CDR3: CASSSRDMYSYEQYF

size: -
length: 15
V: TRBV18
CDR3: CASSPGQGVYQPQHF

size: -
length: 15
V: TRBV11-2
CDR3: CASSLGHRQGGGYTF

size: -
length: 13
V: TRBV13
CDR3: CASSLDRNTEAFF

size: once
length: 15
V: TRBV2
CDR3: CASSSQGKNNSPLHF

size: once
length: 14
V: TRBV5-1
CDR3: CASKTGSSNEKLFF

size: -
length: 13
V: TRBV11-2
CDR3: CASSPFSGQPQHF

size: -
length: 18
V: TRBV11-2
CDR3: CASSLWTGVYSSGNTIYF

size: -
length: 15
V: TRBV19
CDR3: CARPGGRSYNSPLHF

size: -
length: 16
V: TRBV6-1
CDR3: CASSEALRTGTGELFF

size: -
length: 15
V: TRBV11-2
CDR3: CASSFLETEGNTIYF

size: -
length: 14
V: TRBV12-2
CDR3: CAIPLTGINYGYTF

size: -
length: 16
V: TRBV7-6
CDR3: CASSFTLDSSGNTIYF

size: -
length: 14
V: TRBV5-6
CDR3: CASSLPSRAGGYTF

size: -
length: 14
V: TRBV6-5
CDR3: CASSYDPSTGELFF

size: few
length: 12
V: TRBV6-5
CDR3: CASGDYRDTQYF

size: -
length: 15
V: TRBV6-5
CDR3: CASSTRPGQTYEQYF

size: once
length: 16
V: TRBV19
CDR3: CASSLRDSHSNQPQHF

size: -
length: 15
V: TRBV6-5
CDR3: CASTAGGTTGYGYTF

size: -
length: 18
V: TRBV5-1
CDR3: CASSADIGQGLWYTEAFF

size: -
length: 13
V: TRBV12-3/TRBV12-4
CDR3: CASSFQIWQGAFF

size: once
length: 15
V: TRBV19
CDR3: CASSIQGRSNYGYTF

size: -
length: 13
V: TRBV5-1
CDR3: CASSLDPGQGAFF

size: few
length: 18
V: TRBV4-1
CDR3: CASSHSTGGSQSNQPQHF

size: -
length: 15
V: TRBV4-1
CDR3: CASSQVQALNTEAFF

size: once
length: 15
V: TRBV5-1
CDR3: CASRLGSTSSSEAFF

size: -
length: 15
V: TRBV7-9
CDR3: CASSLHGGRTGELFF

size: -
length: 14
V: TRBV27
CDR3: CASSSSTGFYEQYF

size: -
length: 17
V: TRBV11-3
CDR3: CASSPQVRVWKNEKLFF

size: -
length: 13
V: TRBV7-9
CDR3: CASRTTGNYGYTF

size: -
length: 20
V: TRBV4-3
CDR3: CASSQDGTDLAGRPYYGYTF

size: once
length: 14
V: TRBV5-5
CDR3: CASTKTGTSNEQFF

size: -
length: 17
V: TRBV5-6
CDR3: CASSLVLSGESTGELFF

size: -
length: 17
V: TRBV7-8
CDR3: CASSFVSLAVDTGELFF

size: -
length: 17
V: TRBV19
CDR3: CASSIVSGGSSYNEQFF

size: -
length: 14
V: TRBV10-3
CDR3: CAISGLAVTDTQYF

size: -
length: 15
V: TRBV6-5
CDR3: CASRPGTGNTGELFF

size: -
length: 16
V: TRBV19
CDR3: CASSILFSGDYNEQFF

size: -
length: 13
V: TRBV19
CDR3: CASSMEGRQPQHF

size: -
length: 17
V: TRBV7-8
CDR3: CASSSWWAGVERGEQFF

size: -
length: 13
V: TRBV12-5
CDR3: CASGLPNGYEQYF

size: -
length: 11
V: TRBV2
CDR3: CASLLAGEQYF

size: -
length: 14
V: TRBV3-1/TRBV3-2
CDR3: CASSQVFLTDTQYF

size: -
length: 15
V: TRBV5-1
CDR3: CASSYGTGLNTEAFF

size: once
length: 14
V: TRBV11-2
CDR3: CASSLPGRPYEQYF

size: once
length: 13
V: TRBV7-2
CDR3: CASSLDFTDTQYF

size: -
length: 14
V: TRBV4-2
CDR3: CASSQAERDYGYTF

size: few
length: 11
V: TRBV20-1
CDR3: CRGSTGTEAFF